Following are 6 T cell receptor beta chains from one sample sequenced in a study of blood T cell repertoires in COVID-19 (dated by TCRdb to the early 2020s). Libraries were built with the immunoSEQ multiplex PCR assay. The table comes from immuneACCESS by way of TCRdb, which keeps in-frame sequences with V and J called. Part of the clones is missing from these tables; in studies checked, under half for an unresolved V gene and the rest for unknown reasons. The table for this sample lists 60,000 to 70,000 clones; 86% of them were counted only once. In total, the top ten clones hold 1.4% of the sample. Source material: peripheral blood. All receptors come from a woman aged 60-75 years with acute or convalescent COVID-19.

This rearrangement joins TRBV19 to TRBJ1-1, with D possibly matching TRBD1 (5 bases). Trimming removed 5 bases from V and 0 bases from J, with 16 bases in between. The CDR3 consists of 16 residues. Germline V gene data show CDR1 as LNHDA and CDR2 as SQIVND (reference sequence). CDR3 in amino acids: CASSPFTGNLNTEAFF. CDR3 coding DNA: TGTGCCAGTAGTCCCTTCACAGGAAACCTGAACACTGAAGCTTTCTTT.

This rearrangement joins TRBV6-5 to TRBJ2-1; 14 nucleotides align to TRBD2. The ends lost 6 bases at V and 7 bases at J; junction bases unmatched: 5. This CDR3 spans 15 amino acids. In germline, CDR1 is MNHEY, CDR2 SVGAGI. CDR3 region: CASSPGLAGGNEQFF. In DNA, the CDR3 is TGTGCCAGCAGCCCAGGACTAGCGGGAGGAAATGAGCAGTTCTTC.

This clone was seen only a few times. The chain recombines TRBV28 with TRBJ1-2; 12 nucleotides agree with TRBD1. V gave up 6 bases and J gave up 5 bases; unmatched junction bases: 10. Germline V gives CDR1 MDHEN, CDR2 SYDVKM. CDR3 length equals 16 residues. DNA of the CDR3: TGTGCCAGCAGCCCGGGCGGGACAGGGGGCCAATATGGCTACACCTTC. Translating gives CASSPGGTGGQYGYTF.

The V and J genes are TRBV24-1 and TRBJ1-2; no definite D call. Germline CDR1 and CDR2: KGHDR and SFDVKD. V was clipped by 2 bases and J by 11 bases, with 11 bases between them. The CDR3 is made up of 12 amino acids. The CDR3 loop is CATSDSTREYTF. The CDR3 DNA sequence: TGTGCCACCAGTGATTCAACCCGGGAGTACACCTTC.

V and J are TRBV28 and TRBJ1-2, with TRBD1 as a possible D gene (5 bases). Germline-derived CDR1 and CDR2 are MDHEN and SYDVKM. This CDR3 spans 11 amino acids. Trimming shortened V by 5 bases and J by 6 bases, and 7 bases separated the two germline ends. CDR3 region: CASSLRDGYTF. The CDR3 DNA reads TGTGCCAGCAGTCTCAGGGATGGCTACACCTTC.

CDR3 sequence (DNA): TGTGCCAGCAGTCGAGACAGGTCCTACAATGAGCAGTTCTTC. Residues: CASSRDRSYNEQFF. The rearrangement uses TRBV7-3 and TRBJ2-1; TRBD1 is a possible D gene (6 bases). CDR1 and CDR2 from the germline V gene are SGHTA and FQGTGA. This CDR3 region has 14 residues. Trimming pared 6 bases from V and 1 base from J, leaving 10 bases between. The variable domain in full, with the rest retrieved from reference TRBV7-3 and TRBJ2-1, is GAGVSQTPSNKVTEKGKYVELRCDPISGHTALYWYRQSLGQGPEFLIYFQGTGAADDSGLPNDRFFAVRPEGSVSTLKIQRTERGDSAVYLCASSRDRSYNEQFFGPGTRLTVL.